The 2 T cell receptor beta chains reported below all come from one sample, sequenced in a study of liver allograft versus peripheral blood T cells. Study context: Transplanted-liver and recipient peripheral blood T cell receptor repertoires were compared.

TCRdb reprocessed the reads via MiXCR and lists one record per CDR3 protein. The table has roughly 1,200 distinct CDR3 sequences, 15% to 20% seen once. The receptors here all came from a human patient who had a liver transplant. Some T cells here may be from the graft donor.

This clonotype is labeled as medium-sized. J is TRBJ2-5 and V is TRBV5-6, with D possibly TRBD1 on 7 matching bases. This CDR3 comprises 13 residues. Germline CDR1 SGHDT, CDR2 YYEEEE. The V end was cut by 6 bases, the J end by 5 bases, with 14 bases between. This chain's CDR3 is CASTMTGRETQYF. CDR3 DNA: TGTGCCAGCACCATGACAGGGAGGGAGACCCAGTACTTC. Using reference TRBV5-6 and TRBJ2-5 for the parts outside the CDR3, the full variable domain is DAGVTQSPTHLIKTRGQQVTLRCSPKSGHDTVSWYQQALGQGPQFIFQYYEEEERQRGNFPDRFSGHQFPNYSSELNVNALLLGDSALYLCASTMTGRETQYFGPGTRLLVL.

V usage is TRBV6-5 and J usage is TRBJ1-2; D is possibly TRBD1 (5 bases). V shed 4 bases and J shed 4 bases, with 19 bases lying between them. From germline, CDR1 is MNHEY and CDR2 SVGAGI. This CDR3 has 16 residues. DNA for the CDR3: TGTGCCAGCAGTTTATCCTCGGGGGGGGGGGGCTATGGCTACACCTTC. It is translated as CASSLSSGGGGYGYTF.